A single T cell receptor (beta chain) is shown here with its context. As yet, its antigen is unknown. V was clipped by 2 bases and J by 1 base; unmatched bases: 6. The CDR3 consists of 17 residues. From germline, CDR1 is MGHRA and CDR2 YSYEKL. The entry originates in a study of blood T cells in healthy people across ages. Study observations and caveats: In long-lived donors, naive CD4+ cell counts and diversity exceeded those of aged donors. Across the age range, TCR beta diversity per million T cells fell in a roughly linear way. The percentage of naive T cells correlated strongly with TCR beta diversity.

Each donor was a healthy Caucasian individual from Russia, aged roughly 6 to 90. Primed by a sample-barcoded 5' primer and a J-beta primer mix, a second PCR proceeded for roughly 6 to 12 cycles. TCRdb independently ran MiXCR on the 5' RACE reads; one entry per CDR3 protein. Seen here are roughly 1,300,000 distinct CDR3 sequences, almost 60% observed once, and the top ten hold approximately 7%. V usage is TRBV4-1 and J usage is TRBJ2-4, with TRBD1 matching 9 bases. The material sequenced was blood. The sequence was collected from a man younger than 35 in good health. The CDR3 DNA sequence: TGCGCCAGCAGCCAACCCTTACAGGGGGCTGCCAAAAACATTCAGTACTTC. Protein: CASSQPLQGAAKNIQYF.